The 10 T cell receptor beta chains reported below all come from one sample, sequenced in a study of T-cell memory formation after mild COVID-19 (dated by TCRdb to about 2021). Libraries were built with 5' RACE. TCRdb names Illumina NovaSeq 6000 as the instrument used. TCRdb cleaned the public reads at Q25 with fastp, built clones with MiXCR and kept in-frame beta chains. Rows matching on CDR3 protein sequence are summarized as one entry with the most common DNA and genes. Across this sample there are 450,000 to 650,000 distinct CDR3 sequences, with less than 25% seen only once. Roughly 9.1% of the sample is held by the ten biggest clonotypes. The sequenced sample was PBMCs or a T cell subset sorted from them (not recorded which). These receptors all stem from an adult woman who had mild COVID-19 (a few samples of this study predate the infection). The sample titles of this study are shuffled in the database, so cell type and time point are left out; the donor was told from shared clones.

This clonotype appeared many times. The genes are TRBV20-1 and TRBJ2-7; 8 nucleotides align to TRBD1. The CDR3 runs 15 residues. Trimming cost V 2 bases and J 1 base; bases outside gene matches: 7. Germline V gives CDR1 DFQATT, CDR2 SNEGSKA (reference sequence). CDR3 DNA: TGCAGTGCTAGATCCCGGGACAGGCATTCCTACGAGCAGTACTTC. Protein: CSARSRDRHSYEQYF.

The genes are TRBV12-3 or TRBV12-4 and TRBJ2-7; the match to TRBD2 covers 7 bases. This CDR3 comprises 12 residues. Trimming removed 9 bases from V and 6 bases from J; junction bases left unmatched: 8. The CDR3, as DNA: TGTGCCAGTCGGGGAGGGCCCGGCGAGCAGTACTTC. Its protein product is CASRGGPGEQYF.

V gene TRBV7-2 combines with J gene TRBJ1-1; weak D call: TRBD1 (5 bases). This CDR3 spans 13 amino acids. Germline CDR1 reads SGHTA; CDR2 reads FQGNSA. V was shortened by 4 bases and J by 11 bases, with 17 bases between the two germline ends. CDR3 in amino acids: CASSYPGPQDAFF. CDR3 DNA: TGTGCCAGCAGCTACCCGGGACCACAGGACGCTTTCTTT. Full variable domain (outside the CDR3, taken from reference TRBV7-2 and TRBJ1-1): GAGVSQSPSNKVTEKGKDVELRCDPISGHTALYWYRQSLGQGLEFLIYFQGNSAPDKSGLPSDRFSAERTGGSVSTLTIQRTQQEDSAVYLCASSYPGPQDAFFGQGTRLTVV.

This chain uses TRBV15 with TRBJ2-1; tentatively, D is TRBD1 (5 bases). The V end was cut by 6 bases, the J end by 5 bases, with 11 bases between. Germline CDR1 reads LNHNV; CDR2 reads YYDKDF (reference sequence). The CDR3 totals 13 residues. The CDR3 bases are TGTGCCACCAGGAGTTTAGGGGACAATGAGCAGTTCTTC. Its protein is CATRSLGDNEQFF.

The chain employs TRBV30 and TRBJ1-5; D possibly corresponds to TRBD1 (5 bases). Germline V gives CDR1 GTSNPN, CDR2 SVGIG (reference sequence). There are 13 residues in the CDR3. V was trimmed by 2 bases and J by 6 bases, leaving 11 bases between them. The CDR3 protein is CAWSFRDGQPQHF. As DNA, the CDR3 is TGTGCCTGGAGTTTCAGGGACGGTCAGCCCCAGCATTTT.

This clonotype was seen more than once but under ten times. The rearrangement links TRBV20-1 to TRBJ2-4, with D perhaps matching TRBD1 (5 bases). Trimming took off 6 bases at V and 9 bases at J, with 21 bases between the two ends. CDR1 is DFQATT and CDR2 is SNEGSKA in the germline V gene (reference sequence). CDR3 length equals 14 residues. CDR3 sequence reads: CSAKQVGKIAIQYF. As DNA, the CDR3 is TGCAGTGCCAAACAGGTGGGCAAAATCGCCATTCAGTACTTC.

A few counts support this clonotype. V gene TRBV7-9 combines with J gene TRBJ2-1; 7 bases fit TRBD1. In germline, CDR1 is SEHNR, CDR2 FQNEAQ (reference sequence). The V segment lost 5 bases and the J segment 10 bases; nucleotides outside the gene matches: 11. The CDR3 has 14 residues. The CDR3 sequence: CASSADRAIDEQFF. The CDR3 bases are TGTGCCAGCAGCGCCGACAGGGCGATCGACGAGCAGTTCTTC.

This clonotype was seen more than once but under ten times. V is TRBV7-6 and J is TRBJ2-3; TRBD1 might be the D (7 bases). The CDR3 runs to 16 residues. Per germline, CDR1 SGHVS and CDR2 FNYEAQ. The V gene lost 2 bases and the J gene lost 1 base, with 13 bases spanning the gap. CDR3 bases: TGTGCCAGCAGCTTACCAGGCAGGGGGGGCACAGATACGCAGTATTTT. This sequence encodes CASSLPGRGGTDTQYF.

This rearrangement joins TRBV7-2 to TRBJ1-4, with TRBD1 matching over 9 bases. This CDR3 region has 14 residues. Germline V gives CDR1 SGHTA, CDR2 FQGNSA. V shed 5 bases and J 7 bases; nucleotides not matched to a gene: 5. The CDR3 protein is CASSPQGAGEKLFF. The CDR3 DNA sequence: TGTGCCAGCAGCCCACAGGGGGCGGGTGAAAAACTGTTTTTT.

V gene TRBV2 combines with J gene TRBJ2-7; D unclear. The germline V gene has CDR1 SNHLY and CDR2 FYNNEI. This CDR3 is 15 amino acids long. Trimming shortened V by 4 bases and J by 3 bases, and 16 bases separated the two germline ends. CDR3 DNA: TGTGCCAGCAGTGCTGATTCTGCGACAATCTACGAGCAGTACTTC. It codes for CASSADSATIYEQYF.